This T cell receptor (beta chain) is from a study of PD-L1 blockade in urothelial cancer. Study details: In 2014, patients got going on atezolizumab, taking 1,200 mg intravenously every 3 weeks.

As to time point: peripheral blood 6 weeks after treatment start. Measured with immunoSEQ multiplex PCR; TCRdb has only the in-frame clones, and not every one. The data show 50,000 to 55,000 clones, more than 75% seen once. Germline lookup yields CDR1 ENHRY and CDR2 SYGVKD. The length of the CDR3 is 15 residues. V lost 4 bases and J lost 6, with 15 bases in between. This clonotype originated in a man aged 55 to 70 with urothelial cancer. This chain links TRBV10-3 with TRBJ2-2; D remains unclear. Sequenced here: PBMCs, sampled around atezolizumab (anti-PD-L1) treatment. CDR3 residues: CAISGRVTQPGELFF. CDR3 sequence (DNA): TGTGCCATCAGTGGCCGGGTCACCCAGCCCGGGGAGCTGTTTTTT.